Listed here are 19 T cell receptor beta chains from one sample, sequenced in a study of technical replicates of blood from a few donors (dated by TCRdb to about 2017). To prepare the library, the immunoSEQ multiplex PCR assay was applied. This immuneACCESS table, as held by TCRdb, lists in-frame sequences with V and J called but not all clones. Of the missing ones, under half trace to an unresolved V gene in checked studies; the others have no known cause. In this sample the table shows approximately 73,000 clones, around 94% of which occur a single time. The ten largest clones take up roughly 0.37% of the sample. Sequencing was carried out using T cells isolated from PBMCs. All receptors derive from a human donor in good health.

The chain couples TRBV5-6 to TRBJ1-2; D gene ambiguous. V lost 2 bases and J 3 bases, leaving 14 bases between the germline ends. CDR3 length: 15 amino acids. Germline V CDR1 and CDR2: SGHDT, YYEEEE. The CDR3 spells CASSLGPDGDYGYTF. CDR3 DNA sequence: TGTGCCAGCAGCTTAGGTCCAGACGGGGACTATGGCTACACCTTC.

The genes are TRBV11-2 and TRBJ1-1; no clear D. Germline V CDR1 and CDR2: SGHAT, FQNNGV. V was clipped by 0 bases and J by 2 bases, with 13 bases between them. The CDR3 totals 16 residues. CDR3 region: CASSLDSPGFNTEAFF. The DNA for the CDR3 is TGTGCCAGCAGCTTAGACAGCCCCGGGTTCAACACTGAAGCTTTCTTT. Using reference TRBV11-2 and TRBJ1-1 for the parts outside the CDR3, the full variable domain is EAGVAQSPRYKIIEKRQSVAFWCNPISGHATLYWYQQILGQGPKLLIQFQNNGVVDDSQLPKDRFSAERLKGVDSTLKIQPAKLEDSAVYLCASSLDSPGFNTEAFFGQGTRLTVV.

This sequence joins TRBV15 and TRBJ2-7; TRBD2 might be the D (5 bases). Germline values: CDR1 LNHNV, CDR2 YYDKDF (reference sequence). The germline V and J ends were trimmed by 6 bases and 0 bases, with 12 bases remaining between them. CDR3 length equals 14 residues. The CDR3 loop reads CATRSRRNSYEQYF. In nucleotides, the CDR3 is TGTGCCACCAGGAGCCGGAGGAACTCCTACGAGCAGTACTTC.

The chain links TRBV7-3 to TRBJ2-1, with 7 nucleotides matching TRBD2. Germline V gene data show CDR1 as SGHTA and CDR2 as FQGTGA. The V gene end was trimmed by 2 bases and the J gene end by 1 base; junction bases not matched to a gene: 5. The CDR3 loop spans 16 amino acids. In DNA form, the CDR3 reads TGTGCCAGCAGCTTACTAGGCGGGGGTTCCTACAATGAGCAGTTCTTC. Translation: CASSLLGGGSYNEQFF.

This sequence joins TRBV21-1 and TRBJ2-2; the D call in the table, TRBD2, was not verified against the DNA. TRBV21-1 is annotated as a pseudogene. This CDR3 spans 13 amino acids. CDR3 protein: CASRGANTGELFF. The CDR3 region has the DNA TGTGCCAGCCGAGGCGCGAACACCGGGGAGCTGTTTTTT.

The rearrangement joins TRBV19 to TRBJ2-7; maybe TRBD2 (6 bases). Trimming took off 3 bases at V and 2 bases at J, with 14 bases between the two ends. Per germline, CDR1 LNHDA and CDR2 SQIVND (reference sequence). The CDR3 runs to 15 residues. The CDR3 sequence: CASSIIPSVAYEQYF. Here the CDR3 DNA reads TGTGCCAGTAGTATTATACCTAGCGTAGCCTACGAGCAGTACTTC.

The V gene is TRBV27, the J gene TRBJ1-1, with 7 bases lining up with TRBD1. The CDR3 sequence is 15 residues long. Germline CDR1 and CDR2: MNHEY and SMNVEV (reference sequence). With 4 bases clipped from V and 1 base from J, the junction kept 6 bases outside the gene matches. CDR3 protein: CASSWNRGPNTEAFF. CDR3 sequence (DNA): TGTGCCAGCAGTTGGAATAGGGGGCCGAACACTGAAGCTTTCTTT.

The chain couples TRBV7-6 to TRBJ2-2, with TRBD2 matching 14 bases. Trimming cost V 1 base and J 6 bases; bases outside gene matches: 10. Germline CDR1 SGHVS, CDR2 FNYEAQ. This CDR3 contains 19 residues. CDR3 bases: TGTGCCAGCAGCTTAGTGGTCGGGACTAGCGGGAGAATCGCCGGGGAGCTGTTTTTT. Its translation is CASSLVVGTSGRIAGELFF.

The chain combines TRBV5-1 with TRBJ2-2, with TRBD1 as a possible D gene (7 bases). Between the trimmed V and J ends, which lost 4 bases and 6 bases, there was a span of 16 bases. The CDR3 runs to 15 residues. In germline, CDR1 is SGHRS, CDR2 YFSETQ. CDR3 protein: CASSPTGEVAGELFF. In DNA form, the CDR3 reads TGCGCCAGCAGCCCAACAGGGGAGGTGGCCGGGGAGCTGTTTTTT.

The rearrangement uses TRBV5-1 and TRBJ2-3, with 7 bases lining up with TRBD2. The V gene's germline CDR1 is SGHRS and CDR2 YFSETQ. This CDR3 region has 16 residues. V shed 1 base and J 4 bases; nucleotides not matched to a gene: 9. CDR3 residues: CASSLYLGGRSDTQYF. Written as DNA, the CDR3 is TGCGCCAGCAGCTTGTATCTTGGCGGGAGATCAGATACGCAGTATTTT.

This chain links TRBV28 with TRBJ2-2, with D perhaps matching TRBD2 (5 bases). CDR1 and CDR2 from the germline V gene are MDHEN and SYDVKM. The CDR3 covers 14 residues. The V end was cut by 5 bases, the J end by 7 bases, with 14 bases between. The CDR3 loop is CASSPGPGDGELFF. CDR3 nucleotide sequence: TGTGCCAGCAGTCCCGGACCCGGGGACGGGGAGCTGTTTTTT.

This sequence joins TRBV5-4 and TRBJ1-2; 12 bases align to TRBD1. Germline CDR1 and CDR2: SGHNT and YYREEE (reference sequence). This CDR3 region has 16 residues. The V gene end was trimmed by 5 bases and the J gene end by 5 bases; junction bases not matched to a gene: 10. The CDR3 is CASRLTGTGGRYGYTF. The CDR3 DNA reads TGTGCCAGCAGGCTCACCGGGACAGGGGGCCGGTATGGCTACACCTTC.

The chain combines TRBV7-9 with TRBJ2-1; 11 bases fit TRBD1. The CDR3 is made up of 15 amino acids. Germline V gene sequence: CDR1 SEHNR, CDR2 FQNEAQ (reference sequence). With V trimmed by 3 bases and J by 7 bases, 5 bases remained unmatched. CDR3 residues: CASSFRGTGGNEQFF. In DNA form, the CDR3 reads TGTGCCAGCAGCTTTCGTGGGACAGGGGGTAATGAGCAGTTCTTC.

This clone appeared a single time. The CDR3 sequence: CASSLPGVNEQFF. The DNA of the CDR3 is TGTGCCAGCAGTTTACCCGGTGTCAATGAGCAGTTCTTC. The J gene is TRBJ2-1, the V gene TRBV28; no clear D gene. V dropped 2 bases and J dropped 6 bases, with 8 bases sitting between them. Per germline, CDR1 MDHEN and CDR2 SYDVKM. The length of the CDR3 is 13 residues.

V usage is TRBV7-8 and J usage is TRBJ1-1; the match to TRBD1 covers 7 bases. With V trimmed by 5 bases and J by 1 base, 7 bases remained unmatched. Germline CDR1 SGHVS, CDR2 FQNEAQ. The CDR3 totals 15 residues. CDR3 DNA: TGTGCCAGCAGCCAAAGACAGGGAAAGAACACTGAAGCTTTCTTT. This gives the protein CASSQRQGKNTEAFF.

The V and J genes are TRBV28 and TRBJ2-1, with D perhaps matching TRBD2 (6 bases). The V end was cut by 4 bases, the J end by 2 bases, with 15 bases between. CDR1 is MDHEN, CDR2 SYDVKM, per germline. The CDR3 runs 16 residues. Written as DNA, the CDR3 is TGTGCCAGCAGTTCGTACCGCGGGGTAACCTACAATGAGCAGTTCTTC. Translated: CASSSYRGVTYNEQFF.

This chain links TRBV5-4 with TRBJ2-1; 9 bases are shared with TRBD2. The CDR3 length is 14 residues. Losses at the gene ends were 4 bases for V and 7 bases for J; bases not matched to a gene: 6. Looked up from germline, CDR1 is SGHNT and CDR2 is YYREEE (reference sequence). This chain's CDR3 is CASSPLSGSNEQFF. The CDR3 DNA reads TGTGCCAGCAGCCCCCTTAGCGGGAGTAATGAGCAGTTCTTC.

This clone occurred a few times. The rearrangement uses TRBV6-6 and TRBJ2-7; the D is unclear. The CDR3 runs 11 residues. From germline, CDR1 is MNHNY and CDR2 SVGAGI (reference sequence). The CDR3 DNA reads as TGTCCCCTCTTAGCTTTTTACGAGCAGTACTTC. The encoded protein is CPLLAFYEQYF.

V is TRBV4-1 and J is TRBJ2-7, with 7 nucleotides matching TRBD1. Germline assignment: CDR1 MGHRA and CDR2 YSYEKL. This CDR3 comprises 13 residues. Losses at the gene ends were 3 bases for V and 4 bases for J; bases not matched to a gene: 3. As DNA, the CDR3 is TGCGCCAGCAGCCAGCGACAGGGTTACGAGCAGTACTTC. This codes for CASSQRQGYEQYF.